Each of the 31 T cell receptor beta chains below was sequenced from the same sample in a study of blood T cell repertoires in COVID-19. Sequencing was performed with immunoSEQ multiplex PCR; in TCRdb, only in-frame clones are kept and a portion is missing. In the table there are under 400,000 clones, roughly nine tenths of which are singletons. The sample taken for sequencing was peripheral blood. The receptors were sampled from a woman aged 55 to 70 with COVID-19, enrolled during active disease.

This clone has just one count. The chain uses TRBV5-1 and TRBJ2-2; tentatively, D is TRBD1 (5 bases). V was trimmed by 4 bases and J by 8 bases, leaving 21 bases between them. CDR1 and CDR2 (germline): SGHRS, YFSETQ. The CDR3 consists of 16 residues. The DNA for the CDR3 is TGCGCCAGCAGCCCTGAGGACACCGGCTTAATAGGGGAGCTGTTTTTT. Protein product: CASSPEDTGLIGELFF.

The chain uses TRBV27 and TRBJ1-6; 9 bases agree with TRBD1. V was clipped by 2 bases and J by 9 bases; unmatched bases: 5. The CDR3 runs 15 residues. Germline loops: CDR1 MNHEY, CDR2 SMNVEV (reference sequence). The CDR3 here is CASSLGTGLFSPLHF. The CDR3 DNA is TGTGCCAGCAGTTTAGGGACAGGGTTGTTTTCACCCCTCCACTTT.

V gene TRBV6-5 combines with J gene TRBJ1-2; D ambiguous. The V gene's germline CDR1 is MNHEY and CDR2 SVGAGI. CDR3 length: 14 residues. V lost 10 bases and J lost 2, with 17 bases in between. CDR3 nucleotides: TGTGCCACAAGCGGAGGGCGTGAAAACTATGGCTACACCTTC. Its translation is CATSGGRENYGYTF.

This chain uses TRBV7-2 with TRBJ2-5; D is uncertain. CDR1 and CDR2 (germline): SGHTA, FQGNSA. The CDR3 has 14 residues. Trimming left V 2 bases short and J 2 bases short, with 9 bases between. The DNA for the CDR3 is TGTGCCAGCAGCTTAAGAACCGCGCAAGAGACCCAGTACTTC. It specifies CASSLRTAQETQYF.

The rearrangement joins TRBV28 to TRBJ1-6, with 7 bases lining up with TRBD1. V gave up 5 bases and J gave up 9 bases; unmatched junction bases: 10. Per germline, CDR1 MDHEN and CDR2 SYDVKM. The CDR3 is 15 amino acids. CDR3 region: CASSATQQGTSPLHF. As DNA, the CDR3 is TGTGCCAGCAGTGCAACACAACAGGGGACTTCACCCCTCCACTTT.

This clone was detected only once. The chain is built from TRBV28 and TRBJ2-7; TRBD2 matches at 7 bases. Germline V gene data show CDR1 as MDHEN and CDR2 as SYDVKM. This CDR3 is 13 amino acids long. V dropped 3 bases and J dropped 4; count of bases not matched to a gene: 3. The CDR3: CASSFIGRYEQYF. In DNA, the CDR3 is TGTGCCAGCAGTTTTATCGGGAGGTACGAGCAGTACTTC.

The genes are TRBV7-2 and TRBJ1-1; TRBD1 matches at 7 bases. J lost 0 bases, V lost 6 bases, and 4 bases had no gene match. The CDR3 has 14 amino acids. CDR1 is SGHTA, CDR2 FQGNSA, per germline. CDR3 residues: CASSNRGLNTEAFF. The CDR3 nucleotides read TGTGCCAGCAGTAACAGGGGTTTGAACACTGAAGCTTTCTTT. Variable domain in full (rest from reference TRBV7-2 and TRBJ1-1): GAGVSQSPSNKVTEKGKDVELRCDPISGHTALYWYRQSLGQGLEFLIYFQGNSAPDKSGLPSDRFSAERTGGSVSTLTIQRTQQEDSAVYLCASSNRGLNTEAFFGQGTRLTVV.

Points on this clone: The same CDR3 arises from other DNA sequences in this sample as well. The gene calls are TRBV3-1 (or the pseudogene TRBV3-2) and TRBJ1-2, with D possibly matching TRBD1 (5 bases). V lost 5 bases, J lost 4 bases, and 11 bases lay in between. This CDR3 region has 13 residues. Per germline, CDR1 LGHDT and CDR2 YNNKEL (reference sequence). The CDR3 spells CASSRGQSYGYTF. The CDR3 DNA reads TGTGCCAGCAGCAGGGGCCAATCCTATGGCTACACCTTC.

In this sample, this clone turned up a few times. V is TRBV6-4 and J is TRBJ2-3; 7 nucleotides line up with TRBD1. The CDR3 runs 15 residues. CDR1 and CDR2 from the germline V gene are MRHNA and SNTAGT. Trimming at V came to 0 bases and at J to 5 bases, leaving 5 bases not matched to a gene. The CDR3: CASSDSRGPGDTQYF. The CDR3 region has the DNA TGTGCCAGCAGTGACTCGAGGGGGCCCGGAGATACGCAGTATTTT.

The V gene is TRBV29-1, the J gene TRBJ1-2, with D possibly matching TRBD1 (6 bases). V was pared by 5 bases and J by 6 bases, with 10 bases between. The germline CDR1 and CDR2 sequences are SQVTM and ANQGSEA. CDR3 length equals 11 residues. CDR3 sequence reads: CSVPHRDGYTF. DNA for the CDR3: TGCAGCGTTCCCCACAGGGATGGCTACACCTTC. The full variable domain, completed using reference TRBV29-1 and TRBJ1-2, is SAVISQKPSRDICQRGTSLTIQCQVDSQVTMMFWYRQQPGQSLTLIATANQGSEATYESGFVIDKFPISRPNLTFSTLTVSNMSPEDSSIYLCSVPHRDGYTFGSGTRLTVV.

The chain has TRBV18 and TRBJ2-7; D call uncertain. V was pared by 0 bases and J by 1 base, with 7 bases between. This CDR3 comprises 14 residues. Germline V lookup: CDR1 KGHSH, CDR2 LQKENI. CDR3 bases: TGTGCCAGCTCACCACCGAGATCTTCCTACGAGCAGTACTTC. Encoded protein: CASSPPRSSYEQYF. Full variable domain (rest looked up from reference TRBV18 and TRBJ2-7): NAGVMQNPRHLVRRRGQEARLRCSPMKGHSHVYWYRQLPEEGLKFMVYLQKENIIDESGMPKERFSAEFPKEGPSILRIQQVVRGDSAAYFCASSPPRSSYEQYFGPGTRLTVT.

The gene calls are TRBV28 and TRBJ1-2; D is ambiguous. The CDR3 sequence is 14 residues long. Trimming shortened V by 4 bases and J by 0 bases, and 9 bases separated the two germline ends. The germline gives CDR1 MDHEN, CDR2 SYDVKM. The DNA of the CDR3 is TGTGCCAGCAGTTCTCCCGGGTCTAACTATGGCTACACCTTC. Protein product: CASSSPGSNYGYTF.

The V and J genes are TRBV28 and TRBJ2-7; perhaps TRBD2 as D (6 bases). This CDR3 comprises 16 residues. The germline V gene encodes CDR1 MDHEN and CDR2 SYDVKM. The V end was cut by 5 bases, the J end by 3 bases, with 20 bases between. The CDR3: CASSPLGGRGDYEQYF. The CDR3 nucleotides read TGTGCCAGCAGTCCCCTAGGAGGGAGAGGGGACTACGAGCAGTACTTC.

The CDR3 spells CASSYPGQSSYEQYF. The DNA of the CDR3 is TGTGCCAGCAGTTACCCGGGACAGAGCTCCTACGAGCAGTACTTC. J is TRBJ2-7 and V is TRBV6-6; 7 bases agree with TRBD1. Germline V gene lookup returns CDR1 MNHNY and CDR2 SVGAGI (reference sequence). This CDR3 spans 15 amino acids. The J segment lost 0 bases and the V segment lost 2 bases, leaving 4 bases of the junction unmatched.

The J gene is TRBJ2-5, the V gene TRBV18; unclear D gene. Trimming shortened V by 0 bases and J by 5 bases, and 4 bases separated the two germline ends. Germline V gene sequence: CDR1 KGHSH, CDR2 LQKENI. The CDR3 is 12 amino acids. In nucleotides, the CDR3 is TGTGCCAGCTCACCACCCGCGGAGACCCAGTACTTC. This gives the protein CASSPPAETQYF.

The CDR3 DNA is TGTGCCAGCAGTGTACAGGGTCGGTTAGAGACCCAGTACTTC. Its translation: CASSVQGRLETQYF. The chain employs TRBV2 and TRBJ2-5; possibly TRBD1 for D (6 bases). CDR1 is SNHLY and CDR2 is FYNNEI in the germline V gene. The V and J ends lost 4 bases and 4 bases respectively, with 13 bases between them. This CDR3 has 14 amino acids.

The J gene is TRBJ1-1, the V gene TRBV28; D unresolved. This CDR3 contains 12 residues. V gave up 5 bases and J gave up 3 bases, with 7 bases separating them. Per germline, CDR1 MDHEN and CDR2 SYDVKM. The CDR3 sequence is CASSLRYTEAFF. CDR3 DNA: TGTGCCAGCAGTCTACGTTACACTGAAGCTTTCTTT.

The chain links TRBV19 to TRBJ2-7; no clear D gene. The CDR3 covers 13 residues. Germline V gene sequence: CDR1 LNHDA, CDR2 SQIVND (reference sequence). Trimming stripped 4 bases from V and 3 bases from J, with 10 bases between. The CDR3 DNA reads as TGTGCCAGTAGTACATCGACATACTACGAGCAGTACTTC. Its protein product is CASSTSTYYEQYF.

CDR3: CASWNKQGANNEQFF. CDR3 DNA: TGTGCCAGCTGGAACAAGCAGGGGGCCAACAATGAGCAGTTCTTC. The chain has TRBV5-4 and TRBJ2-1; the match to TRBD1 covers 8 bases. J gave up 5 bases and V 7 bases, and 11 bases lay outside the gene matches. Germline CDR1 reads SGHNT; CDR2 reads YYREEE (reference sequence). This CDR3 comprises 15 residues.

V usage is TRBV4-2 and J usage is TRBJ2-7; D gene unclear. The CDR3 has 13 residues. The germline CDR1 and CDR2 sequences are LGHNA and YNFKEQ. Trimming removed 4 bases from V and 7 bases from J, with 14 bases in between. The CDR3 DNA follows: TGTGCCAGCAGCCCTGAGCTTGTTACGGAGCAGTACTTC. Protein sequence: CASSPELVTEQYF.

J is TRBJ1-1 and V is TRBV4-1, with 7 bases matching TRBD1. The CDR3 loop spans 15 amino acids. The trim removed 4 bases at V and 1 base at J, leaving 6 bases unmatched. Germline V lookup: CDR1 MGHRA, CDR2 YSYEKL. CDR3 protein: CASSLRDSSNTEAFF. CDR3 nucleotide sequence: TGCGCCAGCAGCCTTAGGGACAGCTCGAACACTGAAGCTTTCTTT.

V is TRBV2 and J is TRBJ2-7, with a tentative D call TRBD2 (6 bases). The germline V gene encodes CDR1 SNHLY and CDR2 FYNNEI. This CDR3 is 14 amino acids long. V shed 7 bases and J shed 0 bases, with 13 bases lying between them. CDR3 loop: CASMGGRSSYEQYF. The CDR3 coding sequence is TGTGCCAGCATGGGGGGACGGAGCTCCTACGAGCAGTACTTC. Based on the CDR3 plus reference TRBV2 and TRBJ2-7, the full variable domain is EPEVTQTPSHQVTQMGQEVILRCVPISNHLYFYWYRQILGQKVEFLVSFYNNEISEKSEIFDDQFSVERPDGSNFTLKIRSTKLEDSAMYFCASMGGRSSYEQYFGPGTRLTVT.

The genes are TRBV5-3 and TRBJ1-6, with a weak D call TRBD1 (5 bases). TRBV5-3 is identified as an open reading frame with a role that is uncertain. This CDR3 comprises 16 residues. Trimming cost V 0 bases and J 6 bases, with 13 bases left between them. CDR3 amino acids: CARSLGICGANSPLHF. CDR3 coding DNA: TGTGCCAGAAGCTTGGGTATCTGCGGGGCTAATTCACCCCTCCACTTT.

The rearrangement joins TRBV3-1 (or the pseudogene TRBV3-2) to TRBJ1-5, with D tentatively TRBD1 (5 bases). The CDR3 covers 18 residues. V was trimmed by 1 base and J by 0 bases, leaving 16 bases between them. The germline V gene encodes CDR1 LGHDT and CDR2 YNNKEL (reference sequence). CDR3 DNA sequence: TGTGCCAGCAGCCAAGGGAAGCCCAGGGCCTATAGCAATCAGCCCCAGCATTTT. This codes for CASSQGKPRAYSNQPQHF.

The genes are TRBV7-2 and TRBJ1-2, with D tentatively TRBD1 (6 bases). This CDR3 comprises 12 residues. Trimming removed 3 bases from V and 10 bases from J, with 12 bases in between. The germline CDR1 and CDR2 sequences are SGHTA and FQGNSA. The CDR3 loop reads CASSFLNRDYTF. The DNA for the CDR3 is TGTGCCAGCAGCTTTCTGAACAGGGACTACACCTTC.

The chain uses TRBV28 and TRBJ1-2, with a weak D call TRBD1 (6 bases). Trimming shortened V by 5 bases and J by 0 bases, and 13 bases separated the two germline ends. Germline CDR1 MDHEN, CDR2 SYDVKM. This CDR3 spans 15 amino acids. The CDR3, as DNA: TGTGCCAGCAGTAGCAGGGGCAAAGCTAACTATGGCTACACCTTC. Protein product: CASSSRGKANYGYTF.

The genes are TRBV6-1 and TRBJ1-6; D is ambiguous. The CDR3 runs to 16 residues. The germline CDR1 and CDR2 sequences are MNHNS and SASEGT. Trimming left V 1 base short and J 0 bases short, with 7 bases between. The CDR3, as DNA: TGTGCCAGCAGTGAAGGGCCCAGCTCCTATAATTCACCCCTCCACTTT. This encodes CASSEGPSSYNSPLHF.

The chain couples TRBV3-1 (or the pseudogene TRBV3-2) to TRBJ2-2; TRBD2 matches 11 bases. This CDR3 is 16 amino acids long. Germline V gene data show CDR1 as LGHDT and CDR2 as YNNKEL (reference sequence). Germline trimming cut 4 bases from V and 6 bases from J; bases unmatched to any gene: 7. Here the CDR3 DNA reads TGTGCCAGCAGCCGGCAGACTAGCGGGGTTTCCGGGGAGCTGTTTTTT. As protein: CASSRQTSGVSGELFF.

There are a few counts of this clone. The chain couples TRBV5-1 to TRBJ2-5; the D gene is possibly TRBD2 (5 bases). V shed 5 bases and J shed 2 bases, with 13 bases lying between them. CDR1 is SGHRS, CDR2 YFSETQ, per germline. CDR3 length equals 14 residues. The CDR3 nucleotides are TGCGCCAGCAGGGGAACTACGGGGCAAGAGACCCAGTACTTC. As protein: CASRGTTGQETQYF.

The CDR3 nucleotides read TGTGCCAGCAGCGCCCAGGGTGTACCTGGCTACACCTTC. Protein product: CASSAQGVPGYTF. This chain joins TRBV7-9 and TRBJ1-2, with D tentatively TRBD1 (5 bases). In germline, CDR1 is SEHNR, CDR2 FQNEAQ (reference sequence). This CDR3 is 13 amino acids long. Trimming took 5 bases from V and 7 from J, leaving 14 bases between them.

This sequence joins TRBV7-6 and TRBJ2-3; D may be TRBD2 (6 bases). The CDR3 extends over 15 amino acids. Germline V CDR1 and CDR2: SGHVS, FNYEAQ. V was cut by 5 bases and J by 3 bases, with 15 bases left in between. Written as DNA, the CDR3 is TGTGCCAGCAGCGGATCTAGCGTTAGAACAGATACGCAGTATTTT. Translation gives CASSGSSVRTDTQYF.